Following are 14 T cell receptor beta chains from one sample sequenced in a study of T-cell reconstitution after alpha-beta-depleted transplantation in children (dated by TCRdb to about 2016). The library was made by PCR. TCRdb shows the sequencer as Illumina HiSeq 2500. TCR libraries were prepared with molecular barcoding, using unique molecular identifiers to normalize TCRbeta repertoire quantification. In TCRdb, the public reads were trimmed at Q25 with fastp and aligned with MiXCR, with productive beta chains retained. Rows are combined by CDR3 protein, so each entry shows the most common genes and DNA. In this sample the table shows approximately 340,000 distinct CDR3 sequences, 9% to 12% of which occur a single time. Together, the top ten hold more than 2% of the sample. The sequenced sample was PBMCs from the stem cell graft donor, obtained from the stem cell graft. The receptors here all came from a human donor who donated a stem cell graft to a child with acute lymphoblastic leukemia.

The rearrangement links TRBV15 to TRBJ2-7; D could derive from TRBD1 or TRBD2 (6 bases each). Germline loops: CDR1 LNHNV, CDR2 YYDKDF (reference sequence). The V end lost 0 bases, the J end lost 6 bases, and 18 bases lay between the germline ends. The CDR3 has 16 residues. The CDR3 loop reads CATSRDLAGGLAEQYF. The CDR3 coding sequence is TGTGCCACCAGCAGAGATCTCGCCGGGGGCCTCGCCGAGCAGTACTTC.

The V call is TRBV7-9, the J call TRBJ2-5, with 7 bases aligning to TRBD1. Germline assignment: CDR1 SEHNR and CDR2 FQNEAQ (reference sequence). The CDR3 has 17 residues. V was pared by 0 bases and J by 5 bases, with 12 bases of the junction left unmatched. The CDR3 loop reads CASSLARFEGAEETQYF. In DNA form, the CDR3 reads TGTGCCAGCAGCTTAGCGCGATTCGAGGGGGCCGAGGAGACCCAGTACTTC.

The CDR3 protein is CASSSVAGGSLEQYF. The CDR3 DNA follows: TGTGCCAGCAGCTCAGTAGCGGGAGGGTCCCTCGAGCAGTACTTC. The chain links TRBV7-2 to TRBJ2-7; 11 bases match TRBD2. The CDR3 contains 15 residues. V lost 4 bases to trimming and J lost 6 bases; unmatched junction nucleotides: 8. Per the germline V gene, CDR1 is SGHTA and CDR2 is FQGNSA.

The chain recombines TRBV5-1 with TRBJ1-2; 7 nucleotides align to TRBD1. The CDR3 length is 14 residues. The germline gives CDR1 SGHRS, CDR2 YFSETQ. V lost 1 base, J lost 4 bases, and 4 bases stayed unmatched. The CDR3 region is CASSLSRGGYGYTF. CDR3 bases: TGCGCCAGCAGCTTGAGCAGGGGGGGCTATGGCTACACCTTC.

This clonotype was counted a few times. The chain has TRBV7-2 and TRBJ2-3, with no clear D. With 3 bases removed from V and 4 bases from J, the gap between germline ends came to 8 bases. CDR1 and CDR2 from the germline V gene are SGHTA and FQGNSA. CDR3 length: 13 amino acids. The CDR3: CASSFRGSDTQYF. CDR3 bases: TGTGCCAGCAGCTTTCGTGGCTCAGATACGCAGTATTTT.

This clonotype was observed a handful of times. The chain carries TRBV7-9 and TRBJ1-2; D not resolved. CDR1 and CDR2 (germline): SEHNR, FQNEAQ (reference sequence). The V gene lost 4 bases and the J gene lost 5 bases, with 14 bases spanning the gap. The CDR3 loop spans 14 amino acids. CDR3 in DNA: TGTGCCAGCAGCTCAGCTGGGAGTTCTTATGGCTACACCTTC. Its protein product is CASSSAGSSYGYTF.

CDR3 loop: CASSLVRLSGNTEAFF. CDR3 coding DNA: TGTGCCAGCAGCTTAGTTCGTTTGAGCGGGAACACTGAAGCTTTCTTT. This chain joins TRBV7-9 and TRBJ1-1; no reliable D call. The CDR3 runs to 16 residues. Germline CDR1 is SEHNR and CDR2 is FQNEAQ (reference sequence). Between the trimmed V and J ends, which lost 1 base and 1 base, there was a span of 13 bases.

In this sample, this clonotype turned up a few times. The rearrangement uses TRBV4-1 and TRBJ1-1; 7 bases fit TRBD1. This CDR3 has 19 residues. The germline V gene has CDR1 MGHRA and CDR2 YSYEKL. The junction had 13 bases not matched to a gene; V was cut back by 0 bases and J by 0 bases. CDR3 nucleotide sequence: TGCGCCAGCAGCCAAGAAGGGGGCCAGCCTCTAGCCATGAACACTGAAGCTTTCTTT. This sequence encodes CASSQEGGQPLAMNTEAFF.

The chain employs TRBV7-9 and TRBJ2-5, with no clear D. Germline V gene sequence: CDR1 SEHNR, CDR2 FQNEAQ (reference sequence). The CDR3 sequence is 14 residues long. Trimming removed 1 base from V and 3 bases from J, with 9 bases in between. DNA for the CDR3: TGTGCCAGCAGCTTAGGACGGAGCGAAGAGACCCAGTACTTC. It encodes CASSLGRSEETQYF.

The gene calls are TRBV30 and TRBJ2-3, with D maybe TRBD1 (6 bases). The CDR3 runs 12 residues. The germline V gene has CDR1 GTSNPN and CDR2 SVGIG (reference sequence). V was shortened by 8 bases and J by 1 base, with 10 bases between the two germline ends. Here the CDR3 reads CAREGGTDTQYF. In DNA, the CDR3 is TGTGCCCGTGAGGGGGGCACAGATACGCAGTATTTT.

In this sample, this clonotype turned up a few times. This rearrangement joins TRBV11-2 to TRBJ2-7, with D possibly being TRBD1 (6 bases). The germline V gene has CDR1 SGHAT and CDR2 FQNNGV. The CDR3 spans 13 residues. V dropped 2 bases and J dropped 6 bases, with 11 bases sitting between them. CDR3 amino acids: CASSLTGQGEQYF. Here the CDR3 DNA reads TGTGCCAGCAGCTTAACAGGGCAGGGCGAGCAGTACTTC. Filled out from reference TRBV11-2 and TRBJ2-7, the complete variable domain reads EAGVAQSPRYKIIEKRQSVAFWCNPISGHATLYWYQQILGQGPKLLIQFQNNGVVDDSQLPKDRFSAERLKGVDSTLKIQPAKLEDSAVYLCASSLTGQGEQYFGPGTRLTVT.

This clonotype was counted a few times. The chain has TRBV7-2 and TRBJ2-5; TRBD2 aligns across 13 bases. CDR3 size: 16 residues. Germline CDR1 reads SGHTA; CDR2 reads FQGNSA. Trimming cost V 4 bases and J 5 bases; bases outside gene matches: 7. The CDR3 DNA is TGTGCCAGCAGCTATGGACTAGCGGGAGACAGCGAGACCCAGTACTTC. Protein product: CASSYGLAGDSETQYF.

This clonotype was observed a handful of times. The V call is TRBV12-3 or TRBV12-4, the J call TRBJ2-1; 8 nucleotides match TRBD1. V shed 6 bases and J 9 bases; nucleotides not matched to a gene: 13. The CDR3 runs to 15 residues. Here the CDR3 reads CASSQRAGGSVEQFF. The CDR3 nucleotides read TGTGCCAGCAGCCAGAGGGCAGGGGGCTCGGTTGAGCAGTTCTTC.

This clonotype was observed many times. The chain couples TRBV12-3 or TRBV12-4 to TRBJ1-1; tentatively, D is TRBD1 (6 bases). Deletions cut 3 bases from V and 9 bases from J, with 8 bases between. This CDR3 spans 11 amino acids. CDR3 bases: TGTGCCAGCAGTTTTGGACAGCAAGCTTTCTTT. The encoded protein is CASSFGQQAFF.